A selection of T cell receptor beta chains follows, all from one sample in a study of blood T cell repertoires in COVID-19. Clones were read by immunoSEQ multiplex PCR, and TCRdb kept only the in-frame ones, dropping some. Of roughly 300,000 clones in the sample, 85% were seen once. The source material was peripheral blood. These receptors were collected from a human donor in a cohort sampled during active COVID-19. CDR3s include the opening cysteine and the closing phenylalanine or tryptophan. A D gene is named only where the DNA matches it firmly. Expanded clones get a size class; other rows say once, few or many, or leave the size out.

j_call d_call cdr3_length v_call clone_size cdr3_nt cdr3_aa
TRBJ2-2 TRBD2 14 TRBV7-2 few TGTGCCAGCCATAGCGGGAGCGGTACCGGGGAGCTGTTTTTT CASHSGSGTGELFF
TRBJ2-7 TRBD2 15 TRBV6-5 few TGTGCCAGCAGTTACGAGGGACTAGCGGGAGGCGAGCAGTACTTC CASSYEGLAGGEQYF
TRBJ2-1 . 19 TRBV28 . TGTGCCAGCAGTAACCAGGACTTTAGGAGTAGGTCGCCCTACAATGAGCAGTTCTTC CASSNQDFRSRSPYNEQFF
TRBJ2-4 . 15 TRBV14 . TGTGCCAGCAGCCAAGACGTTGGCAGGGCGAACATTCAGTACTTC CASSQDVGRANIQYF
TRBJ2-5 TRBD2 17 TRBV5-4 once TGTGCCAGCAGCTTCGGGGCTAGCGGGCCGTACCAAGAGACCCAGTACTTC CASSFGASGPYQETQYF
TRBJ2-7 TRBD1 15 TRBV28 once TGTGCCAGCACCACCCCGGGACAGGGCTATAACGAGCAGTACTTC CASTTPGQGYNEQYF
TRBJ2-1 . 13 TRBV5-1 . TGCGCCAGCAGCCGCGGAGGCGCCAATGAGCAGTTCTTC CASSRGGANEQFF
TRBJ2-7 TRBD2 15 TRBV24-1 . TGTGCCACCAGTGATAGGAGGGAGGGGTCCTACGAGCAGTACTTC CATSDRREGSYEQYF
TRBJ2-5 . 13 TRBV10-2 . TGCGCCAGCAGCGGACTACCCGGGGGGACCCAGTACTTC CASSGLPGGTQYF
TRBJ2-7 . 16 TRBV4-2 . TGTGCCAGCAGGGGTACCGGGATTGGACCTTCCTACGAGCAGTACTTC CASRGTGIGPSYEQYF
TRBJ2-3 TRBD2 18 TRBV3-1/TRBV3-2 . TGTGCCAGCAGCCAAGATGCAGTAACTAGCGGGAGGACAGATACGCAGTATTTT CASSQDAVTSGRTDTQYF
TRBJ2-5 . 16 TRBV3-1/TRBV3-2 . TGTGCCAGCAGCCCTTCCGGGGGAGAGGGTGGCGAGACCCAGTACTTC CASSPSGGEGGETQYF
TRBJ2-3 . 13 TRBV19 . TGTGCCAGTAGTCCCGGACAACAAGATACGCAGTATTTT CASSPGQQDTQYF
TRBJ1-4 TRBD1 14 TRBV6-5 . TGTGCCAGCAGTCGACTTACAGGGGTGGAAAAACTGTTTTTT CASSRLTGVEKLFF
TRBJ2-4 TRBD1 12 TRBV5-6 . TGTGCCAGCAGCTACAGGGGAAACATTCAGTACTTC CASSYRGNIQYF
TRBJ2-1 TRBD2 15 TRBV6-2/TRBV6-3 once TGTGCCAGCAGTCACCCGGGACTAGGTAGCAATGAGCAGTTCTTC CASSHPGLGSNEQFF
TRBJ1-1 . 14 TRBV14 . TGTGCCAGCAGCCAAGTCGTGGGAGACACTGAAGCTTTCTTT CASSQVVGDTEAFF
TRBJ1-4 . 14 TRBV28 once TGTGCCAGCGGCCTAAGCTTAGGGGATGAAAAACTGTTTTTT CASGLSLGDEKLFF
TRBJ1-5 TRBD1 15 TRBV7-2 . TGTGCCAGCAGCCCCCGGACAGGGGAAAATCAGCCCCAGCATTTT CASSPRTGENQPQHF
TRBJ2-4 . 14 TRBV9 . TGTGCCAGCAGCGTCACGATTAGCGGCACCCCCCTGTACTTC CASSVTISGTPLYF
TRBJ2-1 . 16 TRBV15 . TGTGCCACCAGCAGAGATATGCTACTCTCCTACAATGAGCAGTTCTTC CATSRDMLLSYNEQFF
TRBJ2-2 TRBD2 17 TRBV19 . TGTGCCAGTAGTAATAAACTAGCGGCTTCAAACACCGGGGAGCTGTTTTTT CASSNKLAASNTGELFF
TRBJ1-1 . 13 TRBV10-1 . TGCGCCAGCAGTGAGACGGGGACATCTGAAGCTTTCTTT CASSETGTSEAFF
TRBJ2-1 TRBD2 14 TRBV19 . TGTGCCAGTAGTATTACCCCGGAGCGGGGTCGGCAGTTCTTC CASSITPERGRQFF
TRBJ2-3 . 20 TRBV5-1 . TGCGCCAGCAGCTTGTATGCAACGTTAGCCCAGGGGACGATAACAGATACGCAGTATTTT CASSLYATLAQGTITDTQYF
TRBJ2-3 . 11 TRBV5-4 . TGTGCCAGCAGCGCAGCGGATACGCAGTATTTT CASSAADTQYF
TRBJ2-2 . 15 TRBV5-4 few TGTGCCAGCAGCTTGGACAGGGTGGACACCGGGGAGCTGTTTTTT CASSLDRVDTGELFF
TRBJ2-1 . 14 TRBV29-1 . TGCAGCGTTCCGGGTCGCCCCCCGTCGAATGAGCAGTTCTTC CSVPGRPPSNEQFF
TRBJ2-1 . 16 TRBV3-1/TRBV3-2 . TGTGCCAGCAGCCCCCGGAGGGGACAGCAAAACAATGAGCAGTTCTTC CASSPRRGQQNNEQFF
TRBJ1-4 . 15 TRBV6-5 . TGTGCCAGCAGGGTGGTCGCGGGGCCTAATGAAAAACTGTTTTTT CASRVVAGPNEKLFF
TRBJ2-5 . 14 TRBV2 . TGTGCCAGCACGGGACTCCCATACCAAGAGACCCAGTACTTC CASTGLPYQETQYF
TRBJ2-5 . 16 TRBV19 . TGTGCCAGTAGTATGGGTGCAGTGGGAGATACGGAGACCCAGTACTTC CASSMGAVGDTETQYF
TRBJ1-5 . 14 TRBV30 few TGTGCCTGGAGTCAGGGTGCGAGCAATCAGCCCCAGCATTTT CAWSQGASNQPQHF
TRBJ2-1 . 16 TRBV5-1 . TGCGCCAGCAGCTTGGGACTCGCGGGTTCCTACAATGAGCAGTTCTTC CASSLGLAGSYNEQFF
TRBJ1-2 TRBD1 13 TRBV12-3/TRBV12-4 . TGTGCCAGCAGTCTAGACAGGGACTATGGCTACACCTTC CASSLDRDYGYTF
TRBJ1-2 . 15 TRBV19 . TGTGCCAGTAATACAAAGAAGGGGGTCAAGTATGGCTACACCTTC CASNTKKGVKYGYTF